The 14 T cell receptor beta chains listed next were all sequenced from one sample in a study of cytotoxic CD8 clonotypes in ibrutinib-treated CLL. Method: immunoSEQ multiplex PCR; TCRdb's copy keeps in-frame clones and lacks some. The sample comprises roughly 130,000 clones, around 93% of which are singletons, and 10% to 13% rests with the top ten. The material sequenced was PBMCs, taken after 12 months of ibrutinib treatment. The receptors stem from a human donor with chronic lymphocytic leukemia.

This clone was found once. V gene TRBV19 combines with J gene TRBJ2-6; 10 nucleotides agree with TRBD1. After removal of 3 bases from V and 4 bases from J, the junction contained 6 bases not matched to a gene. Germline lookup yields CDR1 LNHDA and CDR2 SQIVND (reference sequence). CDR3 length: 17 amino acids. This CDR3 is CASSIGTGVGGANVLTF. The DNA for the CDR3 is TGTGCCAGTAGTATTGGGACAGGGGTAGGAGGGGCCAACGTCCTGACTTTC.

The chain couples TRBV27 to TRBJ2-1, with 7 bases aligning to TRBD2. V gave up 5 bases and J gave up 12 bases; unmatched junction bases: 13. The germline gives CDR1 MNHEY, CDR2 SMNVEV (reference sequence). CDR3 length: 14 amino acids. In DNA form, the CDR3 reads TGTGCCAGCAGTGGGCGGGACTACAATCCTACGCAGTTCTTC. Translated: CASSGRDYNPTQFF.

The chain couples TRBV2 to TRBJ2-7; no definite D call. Between the trimmed V and J ends, which lost 1 base and 1 base, there was a span of 14 bases. Germline V gene sequence: CDR1 SNHLY, CDR2 FYNNEI. This CDR3 has 16 amino acids. This CDR3 is CASSEGLQLRSYEQYF. The DNA of the CDR3 is TGTGCCAGCAGTGAAGGCCTCCAGCTCAGATCCTACGAGCAGTACTTC.

V and J are TRBV10-3 and TRBJ2-5; tentatively, D is TRBD1 or TRBD2 (5 bases each). V shed 5 bases and J shed 5 bases, with 18 bases lying between them. This CDR3 comprises 15 residues. The germline V gene encodes CDR1 ENHRY and CDR2 SYGVKD. CDR3 region: CAISQGQGRSETQYF. The CDR3 bases are TGTGCCATCAGTCAAGGGCAGGGACGTTCGGAGACCCAGTACTTC.

The chain employs TRBV4-1 and TRBJ2-7; 11 nucleotides match TRBD2. The CDR3 totals 15 residues. Germline lookup yields CDR1 MGHRA and CDR2 YSYEKL. V lost 0 bases, J lost 6 bases, and 4 bases stayed unmatched. This chain's CDR3 is CASSQDSGRVGEQYF. DNA for the CDR3: TGCGCCAGCAGCCAAGATAGCGGGAGGGTGGGCGAGCAGTACTTC.

The rearrangement joins TRBV7-9 to TRBJ1-3, with 7 bases identical to TRBD1. J gave up 2 bases and V 2 bases, and 3 bases lay outside the gene matches. The CDR3 runs 15 residues. The germline V gene has CDR1 SEHNR and CDR2 FQNEAQ (reference sequence). CDR3 in amino acids: CASSLTGVPGNTIYF. The CDR3 DNA reads as TGTGCCAGCAGCTTAACAGGGGTCCCTGGAAACACCATATATTTT.

The chain joins TRBV9 to TRBJ2-7; D unresolved. CDR1 and CDR2 (germline): SGDLS, YYNGEE. This CDR3 region has 13 residues. Trimming removed 4 bases from V and 6 bases from J, with 14 bases in between. Here the CDR3 DNA reads TGTGCCAGCAGCCCCAACACCTGGGGCGAGCAGTACTTC. Protein sequence: CASSPNTWGEQYF.

The V gene is TRBV18, the J gene TRBJ2-4; TRBD1 or TRBD2 may be the D gene (5 bases each). The length of the CDR3 is 15 residues. The V end lost 1 base, the J end lost 5 bases, and 12 bases lay between the germline ends. Germline V gene sequence: CDR1 KGHSH, CDR2 LQKENI. This CDR3 reads CASSPQGTVENIQYF. For the CDR3, the DNA is TGTGCCAGCTCACCACAGGGGACGGTCGAAAACATTCAGTACTTC.

The rearrangement links TRBV28 to TRBJ1-4; 8 nucleotides line up with TRBD1. The CDR3 loop spans 15 amino acids. Germline values: CDR1 MDHEN, CDR2 SYDVKM. V shed 5 bases and J 5 bases; nucleotides not matched to a gene: 7. In DNA form, the CDR3 reads TGTGCCAGCAGTCCCGGGGACAGGTGGAATGAAAAACTGTTTTTT. This translates into CASSPGDRWNEKLFF.

This rearrangement joins TRBV19 to TRBJ1-5, with D maybe TRBD1 (5 bases). This CDR3 has 13 amino acids. Trimming shortened V by 4 bases and J by 6 bases, and 10 bases separated the two germline ends. Germline V gene data show CDR1 as LNHDA and CDR2 as SQIVND (reference sequence). The CDR3 here is CASSRGVGQPQHF. CDR3 nucleotide sequence: TGTGCCAGTAGTAGGGGGGTGGGTCAGCCCCAGCATTTT. Full variable domain (missing parts from reference TRBV19 and TRBJ1-5): DGGITQSPKYLFRKEGQNVTLSCEQNLNHDAMYWYRQDPGQGLRLIYYSQIVNDFQKGDIAEGYSVSREKKESFPLTVTSAQKNPTAFYLCASSRGVGQPQHFGDGTRLSIL.

The chain combines TRBV7-9 with TRBJ2-1; TRBD2 matches 10 bases. V lost 5 bases and J lost 3; bases outside the gene matches: 7. Germline lookup yields CDR1 SEHNR and CDR2 FQNEAQ (reference sequence). CDR3 length equals 16 residues. As DNA, the CDR3 is TGTGCCAGCAGCGCCGGTGGACTAGCGGACTACAATGAGCAGTTCTTC. Its translation is CASSAGGLADYNEQFF.

V usage is TRBV13 and J usage is TRBJ2-2; the match to TRBD2 covers 7 bases. CDR1 and CDR2 (germline): PRHDT, FYEKMQ (reference sequence). Trimming at V came to 5 bases and at J to 5 bases, leaving 11 bases not matched to a gene. The CDR3 sequence is 16 residues long. The CDR3 sequence is CASSGGGTEKTGELFF. CDR3 sequence (DNA): TGTGCCAGCAGCGGGGGGGGGACGGAGAAAACCGGGGAGCTGTTTTTT.

The CDR3 loop is CASSPTGTSGNTGELFF. CDR3 nucleotide sequence: TGTGCCAGCTCACCAACCGGGACTAGCGGGAACACCGGGGAGCTGTTTTTT. The chain is built from TRBV18 and TRBJ2-2, with TRBD2 matching 11 bases. Germline-derived CDR1 and CDR2 are KGHSH and LQKENI. The CDR3 contains 17 residues. V lost 2 bases, J lost 1 base, and 3 bases stayed unmatched. The variable domain in full, completed from reference TRBV18 and TRBJ2-2, reads NAGVMQNPRHLVRRRGQEARLRCSPMKGHSHVYWYRQLPEEGLKFMVYLQKENIIDESGMPKERFSAEFPKEGPSILRIQQVVRGDSAAYFCASSPTGTSGNTGELFFGEGSRLTVL.

This clone occurred a few times. The J gene is TRBJ1-1, the V gene TRBV19; 7 bases align to TRBD1. The CDR3 extends over 13 amino acids. Germline trimming cut 5 bases from V and 1 base from J; bases unmatched to any gene: 1. CDR1 is LNHDA, CDR2 SQIVND, per germline (reference sequence). CDR3 amino acids: CASSWDRNTEAFF. CDR3 sequence (DNA): TGTGCCAGTAGTTGGGACAGGAACACTGAAGCTTTCTTT.